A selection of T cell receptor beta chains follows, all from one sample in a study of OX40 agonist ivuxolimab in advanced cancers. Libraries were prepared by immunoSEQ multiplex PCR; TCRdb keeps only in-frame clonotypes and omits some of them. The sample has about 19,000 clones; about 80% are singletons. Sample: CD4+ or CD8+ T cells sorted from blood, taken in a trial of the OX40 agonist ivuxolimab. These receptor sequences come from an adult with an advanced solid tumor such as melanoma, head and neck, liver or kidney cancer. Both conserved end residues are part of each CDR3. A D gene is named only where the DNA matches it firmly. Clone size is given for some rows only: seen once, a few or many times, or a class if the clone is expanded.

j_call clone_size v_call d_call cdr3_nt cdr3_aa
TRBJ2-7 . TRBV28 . TGTGCCAGCAGTAAGATCAGGGAACTCTCCTACGAGCAGTACTTC CASSKIRELSYEQYF
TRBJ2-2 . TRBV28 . TGTGCCACCCAGCGCAAGGGGGCGAACACCGGGGAGCTGTTTTTT CATQRKGANTGELFF
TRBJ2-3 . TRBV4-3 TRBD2 TGCGCCAGCAGCCAAGACCCGACTAGCGGGAGGACCCCAGATACGCAGTATTTT CASSQDPTSGRTPDTQYF
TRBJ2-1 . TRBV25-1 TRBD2 TGTGCCAGCAGTCCAATAGCGGGATCGGCGTACAATGAGCAGTTCTTC CASSPIAGSAYNEQFF
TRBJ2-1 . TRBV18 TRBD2 TGTGCCAGCTCACCGGCCGGCAGTCCGGGACTAGTTATCAATGAGCAGTTCTTC CASSPAGSPGLVINEQFF
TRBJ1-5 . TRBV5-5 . TGTGCCAGCAGCTTGGACCCCACCAGCAATCAGCCCCAGCATTTT CASSLDPTSNQPQHF
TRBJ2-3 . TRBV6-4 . TGTGCCAGCAGTGGGGACAGCACAGATACGCAGTATTTT CASSGDSTDTQYF
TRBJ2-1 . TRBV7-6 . TGTGCCAGCAGCTTAGAGGTAGCTTGGGACAATGAGCAGTTCTTC CASSLEVAWDNEQFF
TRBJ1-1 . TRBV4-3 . TGCGCCAGCAGCCAAGGACCTGGGGGCGCGGCTGAAGCTTTCTTT CASSQGPGGAAEAFF
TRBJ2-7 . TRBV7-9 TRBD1 TGTGCCAGCAGCTTAGAAGAGGACAGGGGGGACGAGCAGTACTTC CASSLEEDRGDEQYF
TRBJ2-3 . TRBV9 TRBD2 TGTGCCAGCAGCGTAGGGCGGGAGCGCACAGATACGCAGTATTTT CASSVGRERTDTQYF
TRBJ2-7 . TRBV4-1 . TGCGCCAGCAGCCCCCGAGCAGGCTACGAGCAGTACTTC CASSPRAGYEQYF
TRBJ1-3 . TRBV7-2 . TGTGCCAGCGGGACGACGCAGGGGTCAGGAAACACCATATATTTT CASGTTQGSGNTIYF
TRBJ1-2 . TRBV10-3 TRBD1 TGTGCCATCAGTGAGTCCGGGACAGGCAAGCAGGCAAACTATGGCTACACCTTC CAISESGTGKQANYGYTF
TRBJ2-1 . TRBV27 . TGTGCCAGCAGTAATACAGGGTTAGCCTACAATGAGCAGTTCTTC CASSNTGLAYNEQFF
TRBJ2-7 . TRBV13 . TGTGCCAGCAGCTTAGAGGCACCCCCCTACGAGCAGTACTTC CASSLEAPPYEQYF
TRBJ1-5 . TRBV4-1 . TGCGCCAGCAGCCAAACAATGTCTAGCAATCAGCCCCAGCATTTT CASSQTMSSNQPQHF
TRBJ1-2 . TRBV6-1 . TGTGCCAGCAGTGAAGCGGGGTCCAACTATGGCTACACCTTC CASSEAGSNYGYTF
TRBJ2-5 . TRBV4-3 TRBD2 TGCGCCAGCAGCCAAGGGACTAGCATAGGCCAAGAGACCCAGTACTTC CASSQGTSIGQETQYF
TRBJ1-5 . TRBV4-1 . TGCGCCAGCAGCCAAGGGCCCTACAATCAGCCCCAGCATTTT CASSQGPYNQPQHF
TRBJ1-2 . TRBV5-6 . TGTGCCAGCAGCGAGAGGTCACAGGGATCTAGAGGCTACACCTTC CASSERSQGSRGYTF
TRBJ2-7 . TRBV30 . TGTGCCTCCTCAATTGGGCTGGACGAGCAGTACTTC CASSIGLDEQYF
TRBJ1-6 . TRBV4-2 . TGTGCCAGCAGCCAAGATTTCATGGCAGTGTCTTACTCGCCCCTCCACTTT CASSQDFMAVSYSPLHF
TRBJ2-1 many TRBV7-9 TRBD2 TGTGCCAGCAGCCAAACCGGGACTAGCGGGTCTTCCTACAATGAGCAGTTCTTC CASSQTGTSGSSYNEQFF
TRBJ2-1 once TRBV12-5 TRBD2 TGTGCTAGTGGTTTGAACCCTAGCGGGAGGGCCTTGTATGAGCAGTTCTTC CASGLNPSGRALYEQFF
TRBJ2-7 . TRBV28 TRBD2 TGTGCCAGCAGTTACGGAGGGACTAGCTACGAGCAGTACTTC CASSYGGTSYEQYF
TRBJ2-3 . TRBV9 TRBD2 TGTGCCAGCAGCCCTCGTGCCGGGACTAGCGCCACAGATACGCAGTATTTT CASSPRAGTSATDTQYF
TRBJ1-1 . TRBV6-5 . TGTGCCAGCAGTTCGCCGGGACTGGGACTGAACACTGAAGCTTTCTTT CASSSPGLGLNTEAFF
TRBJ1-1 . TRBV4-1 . TGCGCCAGCAGCCAAGTTTTAAGAAACACTGAAGCTTTCTTT CASSQVLRNTEAFF
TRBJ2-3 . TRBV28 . TGTGCCTGCGGACTAAGCGGCACAGATACGCAGTATTTT CACGLSGTDTQYF
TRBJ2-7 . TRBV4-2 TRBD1 TGTGCCAGCAGCCAAGGGACAGGGAAATACGAGCAGTACTTC CASSQGTGKYEQYF
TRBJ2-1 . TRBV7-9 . TGTGCCAGCAGCATAGAATCTAGCTCCTACAATGAGCAGTTCTTC CASSIESSSYNEQFF
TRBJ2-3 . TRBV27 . TGTGCCAGCAGCTCCACAACTTATATTGATCCAGATACGCAGTATTTT CASSSTTYIDPDTQYF
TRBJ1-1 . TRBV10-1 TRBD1 TGCGCCAGCAGTGGTACAGGGGGCAACACTGAAGCTTTCTTT CASSGTGGNTEAFF
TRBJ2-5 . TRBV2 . TGTGCCAGCAGCCATCATTCAGAGGGGGGGGAAGAGACCCAGTACTTC CASSHHSEGGEETQYF
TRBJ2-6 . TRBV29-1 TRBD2 TGCAGCGTTGTTCAGGCGGGAGGGCCTTATAGTGGGGCCAACGTCCTGACTTTC CSVVQAGGPYSGANVLTF
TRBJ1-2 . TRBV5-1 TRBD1 TGCGCCAGCAGCTCAGGGCCGGGACAGCCTAACTATGGCTACACCTTC CASSSGPGQPNYGYTF
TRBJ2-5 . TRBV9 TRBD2 TGTGCCAGCAGCGCTTCGGGAGCGGGGCAAGAGACCCAGTACTTC CASSASGAGQETQYF
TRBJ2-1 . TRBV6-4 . TGTGCCAGCAGTGAAGTCAGGGGGGGCGATGAGCAGTTCTTC CASSEVRGGDEQFF
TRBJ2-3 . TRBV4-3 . TGCGCCAGCAGCCAACGGGAGTTGGGGGGAGATACGCAGTATTTT CASSQRELGGDTQYF
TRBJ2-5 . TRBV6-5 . TGTGCCAGCAGTTACACGAACCAAGAGACCCAGTACTTC CASSYTNQETQYF
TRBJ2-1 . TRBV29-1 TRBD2 TGCAGCGCTTCGACTAGCGGCTTCAATGAGCAGTTCTTC CSASTSGFNEQFF
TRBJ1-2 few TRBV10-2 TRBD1 TGCGCCAGCAGTTCCGGTGACAGGGGTTCCCTTAACTATGGCTACACCTTC CASSSGDRGSLNYGYTF
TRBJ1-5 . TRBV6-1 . TGTGCCAGCAGTGAAAAGTTTGCAGGGAGTCAGCCCCAGCATTTT CASSEKFAGSQPQHF
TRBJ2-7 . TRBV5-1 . TGCGCCAGCAGCCCGGGATCCTACGAGCAGTACTTC CASSPGSYEQYF
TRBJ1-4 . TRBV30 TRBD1 TGTGCCTGGACCACGTCGACAGGGGGATATGGGGAACTGTTTTTT CAWTTSTGGYGELFF
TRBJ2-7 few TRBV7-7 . TGTGCCAGCAGCGAAGGGATGACTTACGAGCAGTACTTC CASSEGMTYEQYF
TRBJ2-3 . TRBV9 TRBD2 TGTGCCAGCAGCGGGGGAGACCCGCTAGCGGGAAACACAGATACGCAGTATTTT CASSGGDPLAGNTDTQYF